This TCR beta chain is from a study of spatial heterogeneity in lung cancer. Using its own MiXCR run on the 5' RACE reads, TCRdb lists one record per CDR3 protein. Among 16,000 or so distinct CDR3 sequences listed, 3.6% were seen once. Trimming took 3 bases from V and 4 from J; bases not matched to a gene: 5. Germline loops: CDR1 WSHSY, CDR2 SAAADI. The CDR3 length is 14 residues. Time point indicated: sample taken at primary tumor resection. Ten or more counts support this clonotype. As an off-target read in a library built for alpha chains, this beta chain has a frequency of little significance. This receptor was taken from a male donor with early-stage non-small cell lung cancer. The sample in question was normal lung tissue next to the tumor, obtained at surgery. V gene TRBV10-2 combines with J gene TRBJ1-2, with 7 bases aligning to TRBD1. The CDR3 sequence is CASSDGQDGYGYTF. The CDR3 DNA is TGCGCCAGCAGTGATGGACAGGATGGCTATGGCTACACCTTC.